Following are 8 T cell receptor beta chains from one sample sequenced in a study of cytomegalovirus exposure and HLA in healthy donors. Assay: immunoSEQ multiplex PCR; the TCRdb copy retains only in-frame clones and omits some. The sample yields roughly 260,000 clones, approximately 87% seen once. The sequenced sample consisted of PBMCs. Receptor source: a man younger than 35 in good health and CMV-seronegative.

This clone was detected once. The chain uses TRBV7-9 and TRBJ2-1, with 9 nucleotides matching TRBD2. V lost 4 bases, J lost 9 bases, and 1 base stayed unmatched. Germline values: CDR1 SEHNR, CDR2 FQNEAQ (reference sequence). The CDR3 covers 12 residues. CDR3 amino acids: CASSSSGTEQFF. CDR3 DNA sequence: TGTGCCAGCAGCTCTAGCGGGACTGAGCAGTTCTTC.

This chain uses TRBV11-2 with TRBJ2-7; D is unresolved. CDR3 length equals 14 residues. Between the trimmed V and J ends, which lost 5 bases and 3 bases, there was a span of 14 bases. The germline CDR1 and CDR2 sequences are SGHAT and FQNNGV. The DNA for the CDR3 is TGTGCCAGCAGCCCCCACCCCCGAGGCTACGAGCAGTACTTC. Encoded protein: CASSPHPRGYEQYF.

The rearrangement joins TRBV7-9 to TRBJ2-2; 8 nucleotides line up with TRBD1. CDR3 length: 12 amino acids. Looked up from germline, CDR1 is SEHNR and CDR2 is FQNEAQ (reference sequence). The J segment lost 8 bases and the V segment lost 5 bases, leaving 1 base of the junction unmatched. The CDR3 DNA is TGTGCCAGCAGCCGGGACAGGGGGGAGCTGTTTTTT. Translating gives CASSRDRGELFF.

The J gene is TRBJ1-6, the V gene TRBV9; possibly TRBD1 for D (5 bases). Germline V gives CDR1 SGDLS, CDR2 YYNGEE. The CDR3 has 17 residues. Trimming shortened V by 3 bases and J by 1 base, and 14 bases separated the two germline ends. The CDR3 DNA reads as TGTGCCAGCAGCGCCTCGGGGGGGTGGTCCTATAATTCACCCCTCCACTTT. Its translation: CASSASGGWSYNSPLHF.

The V and J genes are TRBV2 and TRBJ2-5; D gene unclear. This CDR3 region has 12 residues. Germline assignment: CDR1 SNHLY and CDR2 FYNNEI. V lost 7 bases and J lost 3, with 9 bases in between. The CDR3 region is CASTDDKETQYF. The CDR3 nucleotides are TGTGCCAGCACCGACGACAAAGAGACCCAGTACTTC.

The chain joins TRBV5-4 to TRBJ1-2, with 12 bases aligning to TRBD1. Germline V lookup: CDR1 SGHNT, CDR2 YYREEE (reference sequence). Losses at the gene ends were 0 bases for V and 6 bases for J; bases not matched to a gene: 3. This CDR3 is 15 amino acids long. The CDR3 coding sequence is TGTGCCAGCAGCTTGGCGGGACAGGGGGCGCATGGCTACACCTTC. This codes for CASSLAGQGAHGYTF.

This clone was seen just once. This chain connects TRBV5-8 to TRBJ2-7, with TRBD2 matching 7 bases. This CDR3 is built from 14 residues. The trim removed 8 bases at V and 2 bases at J, leaving 10 bases unmatched. The V gene's germline CDR1 is SGHTS and CDR2 YDEGEE. CDR3 residues: CASQMVGGAYEQYF. CDR3 nucleotide sequence: TGTGCCAGTCAAATGGTGGGGGGGGCCTACGAGCAGTACTTC. The entire variable domain, with the rest obtained from reference TRBV5-8 and TRBJ2-7, is as follows: EAGVTQSPTHLIKTRGQQATLRCSPISGHTSVYWYQQALGLGLQFLLWYDEGEERNRGNFPPRFSGRQFPNYSSELNVNALELEDSALYLCASQMVGGAYEQYFGPGTRLTVT.

This rearrangement joins TRBV5-6 to TRBJ2-1; D gene ambiguous. The V end was cut by 4 bases, the J end by 8 bases, with 16 bases between. This CDR3 contains 14 residues. Germline CDR1 reads SGHDT; CDR2 reads YYEEEE. The chain's CDR3 is CASSDSHFLDEQFF. CDR3 DNA sequence: TGTGCCAGCAGCGATTCGCACTTTTTGGATGAGCAGTTCTTC.